A single sample gave rise to the 17 T cell receptor beta chains below, sequenced in a study of CD8+CD57+ T cells in acquired aplastic anemia. The study profiled TCR beta VDJ and CDR3 using genomic DNA as template. TCRdb reanalysed the reads using MiXCR and keeps one entry per CDR3 protein. The sample shows approximately 190,000 distinct CDR3 sequences, 48% of them seen only once. Patients selected for sequencing had displayed CD8+CD57+ cell expansion by flow cytometry. Sequenced input: sorted CD4+, CD8+, or CD8+CD57+ T cells (not recorded which) from PBMCs. These receptors were obtained from a human donor with aplastic anemia.

The gene calls are TRBV7-2 and TRBJ1-2; TRBD1 aligns across 8 bases. The V gene's germline CDR1 is SGHTA and CDR2 FQGNSA. CDR3 length: 13 amino acids. Trimming at V came to 8 bases and at J to 8 bases, leaving 10 bases not matched to a gene. CDR3 DNA sequence: TGTGCCAGCTCCATGACAGGGGTCGGCGGCTACACCTTC. Its translation is CASSMTGVGGYTF.

CDR3 DNA sequence: TGTGCCAGCTCACCACCGACAGGGCTCCTCACCTTC. Amino acid sequence: CASSPPTGLLTF. This chain uses TRBV18 with TRBJ1-2; the match to TRBD1 covers 7 bases. The CDR3 spans 12 residues. V dropped 0 bases and J dropped 13; count of bases not matched to a gene: 5. CDR1 KGHSH and CDR2 LQKENI come from the germline V gene.

CDR3 in amino acids: CASSIGQNQPQHF. For the CDR3, the DNA is TGTGCCAGTAGTATTGGGCAGAATCAGCCCCAGCATTTT. The chain joins TRBV19 to TRBJ1-5, with D unresolved. The CDR3 totals 13 residues. The germline gives CDR1 LNHDA, CDR2 SQIVND (reference sequence). Trimming took 3 bases from V and 4 from J, leaving 7 bases between them.

The rearrangement joins TRBV2 to TRBJ1-1; D unresolved. V was cut by 4 bases and J by 2 bases, with 11 bases left in between. The CDR3 is 14 residues long. Per germline, CDR1 SNHLY and CDR2 FYNNEI. For the CDR3, the DNA is TGTGCCAGCAGTGTAGCCAGAAAAAACACTGAAGCTTTCTTT. It is translated as CASSVARKNTEAFF.

Ten or more counts support this clonotype. The chain has TRBV19 and TRBJ1-2, with TRBD1 as a possible D gene (5 bases). The V gene's germline CDR1 is LNHDA and CDR2 SQIVND (reference sequence). The V and J ends lost 7 bases and 0 bases respectively, with 24 bases between them. The CDR3 consists of 18 residues. CDR3 sequence reads: CASTTGAGGVQANYGYTF. CDR3 nucleotides: TGTGCCAGTACGACTGGGGCTGGTGGTGTACAGGCTAACTATGGCTACACCTTC.

The rearrangement uses TRBV5-6 and TRBJ1-2; tentative D call: TRBD1 (5 bases). Trimming cost V 3 bases and J 4 bases, with 10 bases left between them. CDR3 length equals 13 residues. Germline V CDR1 and CDR2: SGHDT, YYEEEE. CDR3 protein: CASSSAGSYGYTF. The CDR3 DNA sequence: TGTGCCAGCAGCTCCGCAGGGTCCTATGGCTACACCTTC.

This clonotype turned up a few times. This chain links TRBV20-1 with TRBJ2-3, with TRBD2 matching 10 bases. Germline loops: CDR1 DFQATT, CDR2 SNEGSKA (reference sequence). This CDR3 region has 15 residues. V gave up 6 bases and J gave up 2 bases; unmatched junction bases: 8. The CDR3 sequence: CSARSSGSPTDTQYF. DNA of the CDR3: TGCAGTGCCCGGTCTAGCGGGAGCCCCACAGATACGCAGTATTTT.

This clonotype was found a few times. This chain joins TRBV20-1 and TRBJ2-5, with TRBD1 as a possible D gene (5 bases). The germline V gene has CDR1 DFQATT and CDR2 SNEGSKA (reference sequence). Trimming removed 0 bases from V and 5 bases from J, with 16 bases in between. This CDR3 is 15 amino acids long. This chain's CDR3 is CSARDRSRGWETQYF. CDR3 nucleotides: TGCAGTGCTAGAGATCGGAGTAGGGGATGGGAGACCCAGTACTTC.

This clonotype was recorded a few times. The rearrangement joins TRBV19 to TRBJ2-1, with 9 positions matching TRBD1. V was clipped by 3 bases and J by 1 base; unmatched bases: 1. The CDR3 length is 15 residues. Germline CDR1 reads LNHDA; CDR2 reads SQIVND (reference sequence). CDR3 loop: CASSMDRGSYNEQFF. DNA for the CDR3: TGTGCCAGTAGTATGGACAGGGGATCCTACAATGAGCAGTTCTTC. Combining the CDR3 with reference TRBV19 and TRBJ2-1 gives the whole variable domain DGGITQSPKYLFRKEGQNVTLSCEQNLNHDAMYWYRQDPGQGLRLIYYSQIVNDFQKGDIAEGYSVSREKKESFPLTVTSAQKNPTAFYLCASSMDRGSYNEQFFGPGTRLTVL.

This clonotype was counted between two and nine times. V gene TRBV20-1 combines with J gene TRBJ2-7; TRBD1 aligns across 9 bases. The V and J ends lost 7 bases and 0 bases, in that order; junction bases with no gene match: 7. The CDR3 sequence is 14 residues long. Germline V gives CDR1 DFQATT, CDR2 SNEGSKA (reference sequence). CDR3 region: CSVLGQGSSYEQYV. As DNA, the CDR3 is TGCAGTGTCCTTGGACAGGGGAGCTCCTACGAGCAGTACGTC.

This clonotype was counted ten times or more. This chain uses TRBV29-1 with TRBJ2-3, with D perhaps matching TRBD2 (6 bases). Deletions cut 8 bases from V and 3 bases from J, with 18 bases between. Germline V gene data show CDR1 as SQVTM and CDR2 as ANQGSEA. The CDR3 runs to 14 residues. The CDR3 DNA reads as TGCAGCTATTCGGCGGGACGACGGACAGATACGCAGTATTTT. It codes for CSYSAGRRTDTQYF.

The chain couples TRBV2 to TRBJ2-3, with D hard to call. Trimming took off 6 bases at V and 6 bases at J, with 19 bases between the two ends. This CDR3 has 15 residues. CDR1 is SNHLY and CDR2 is FYNNEI in the germline V gene. CDR3: CASRQGETHGDTQYF. CDR3 DNA sequence: TGTGCCAGCAGACAAGGAGAGACCCACGGGGATACGCAGTATTTT.

This clonotype was detected many times. V gene TRBV10-3 combines with J gene TRBJ2-1, with D maybe TRBD2 (5 bases). This CDR3 region has 15 residues. Trimming shortened V by 3 bases and J by 4 bases, and 13 bases separated the two germline ends. Germline V gene data show CDR1 as ENHRY and CDR2 as SYGVKD. The CDR3 nucleotides read TGTGCCATCAGTGAATTGGGCGGAGGATACAATGAGCAGTTCTTC. Protein: CAISELGGGYNEQFF.

This clonotype has at least ten counts. V is TRBV20-1 and J is TRBJ1-2; TRBD1 agrees at 9 bases. Germline CDR1 DFQATT, CDR2 SNEGSKA (reference sequence). The length of the CDR3 is 14 residues. Trimming removed 0 bases from V and 12 bases from J; junction bases left unmatched: 11. This CDR3 reads CSARDARDRVVDTF. The CDR3, as DNA: TGCAGTGCTAGAGATGCAAGGGACAGGGTGGTTGACACCTTC.

Details on this clonotype: An end of the junction does not agree with germline; a read error may underlie this. The chain couples TRBV7-3 to TRBJ2-1; D is unclear. The J call may be wrong; the DNA end is better matched by TRBJ2-7. From germline, CDR1 is SGHTA and CDR2 FQGTGA. This CDR3 is built from 14 residues. CDR3 region: CPSSFGQDSYEQYF. The CDR3 nucleotides read TGTCCCAGCAGCTTTGGGCAGGACTCCTACGAGCAGTACTTC.

This clonotype was counted at least ten times. The chain joins TRBV2 to TRBJ2-3; weak D call: TRBD2 (5 bases). Germline V CDR1 and CDR2: SNHLY, FYNNEI. V shed 4 bases and J shed 4 bases, with 15 bases lying between them. This CDR3 has 15 residues. Here the CDR3 DNA reads TGTGCCAGCAGTGTAAGGGTCCCCGGGGCAGATACGCAGTATTTT. As protein: CASSVRVPGADTQYF.

This clonotype was counted a few times. The rearrangement uses TRBV7-9 and TRBJ2-7, with a weak D call TRBD2 (5 bases). CDR1 is SEHNR, CDR2 FQNEAQ, per germline (reference sequence). This CDR3 spans 12 amino acids. Deletions cut 5 bases from V and 2 bases from J, with 7 bases between. CDR3 residues: CASSAGAYEQYF. CDR3 coding DNA: TGTGCCAGCAGCGCCGGGGCCTACGAGCAGTACTTC.